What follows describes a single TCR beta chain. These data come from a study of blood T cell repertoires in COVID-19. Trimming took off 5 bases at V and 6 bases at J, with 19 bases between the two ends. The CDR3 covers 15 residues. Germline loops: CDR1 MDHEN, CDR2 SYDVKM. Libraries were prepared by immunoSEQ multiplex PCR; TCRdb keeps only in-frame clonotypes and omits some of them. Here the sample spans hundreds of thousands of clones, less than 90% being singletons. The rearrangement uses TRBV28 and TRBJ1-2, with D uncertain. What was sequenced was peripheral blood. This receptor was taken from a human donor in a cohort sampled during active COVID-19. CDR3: CASSVTQRGGNGYTF. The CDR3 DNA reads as TGTGCCAGCAGTGTCACTCAGAGAGGCGGTAATGGCTACACCTTC.